The entry that follows covers one TCR beta chain sequence. Tumor samples were taken before definitive surgery or chemotherapy. CDR1 MNHNS and CDR2 SASEGT come from the germline V gene. The CDR3 runs to 14 residues. V lost 0 bases to trimming and J lost 8 bases, with 11 bases between them. The data originate from a study of high-grade serous ovarian cancer treatment subgroups. Study overall: Samples averaged roughly 15,000 reads and about 7,100 unique TCR beta rearrangements.

The method was immunoSEQ multiplex PCR; TCRdb's version includes in-frame clones alone and lacks a portion of them. The profile shows thousands of clones, around 72% of them singletons. The specimen sequenced was tumor tissue. This TCR was sampled from a human donor with high-grade serous ovarian cancer. The chain uses TRBV6-1 and TRBJ2-1; D gene ambiguous. CDR3 nucleotide sequence: TGTGCCAGCAGTGAAGCAACGGGCCTGGATGAGCAGTTCTTC. Translating gives CASSEATGLDEQFF.